The clone carrying this T cell receptor beta chain was seen a single time. Its antigen is undetermined. Reverse transcription of extracted RNA yielded cDNA, which provided the sequencing template. Clones were sequenced by immunoSEQ multiplex PCR, and TCRdb holds only the in-frame ones, with some missing. The data contain some 190,000 clones, approximately 67% of them singletons. The CDR3 has 16 residues. Germline V CDR1 and CDR2: LGHNA, YSLEER. J gave up 0 bases and V 1 base, and 4 bases lay outside the gene matches. The source of the sample is a study of CD8+ T cells in alopecia areata. Points from the study as a whole: When scalp samples are sequenced, resident alphabeta T cells of normal skin are also captured.

Treatment specified: oral pan-JAK inhibitor, 5-10 mg twice daily. V is TRBV4-3 and J is TRBJ2-3; 7 bases agree with TRBD2. This clonotype was obtained from a human donor with alopecia areata. The source material was CD4+ T cells sorted from blood, sampled at approximately week 49, from a patient treated with tofacitinib. The CDR3 DNA reads as TGCGCCAGCAGCCAAGCCCAGGGACTAAGCACAGATACGCAGTATTTT. Translation: CASSQAQGLSTDTQYF.